The sequence of this T cell receptor (beta chain) was determined in a study of blood T cell repertoires in COVID-19. Between the trimmed V and J ends, which lost 6 bases and 4 bases, there was a span of 9 bases. The germline gives CDR1 SGHDN, CDR2 FVKESK. The CDR3 is made up of 13 amino acids. Clones were sequenced by immunoSEQ multiplex PCR, and TCRdb holds only the in-frame ones, with some missing. Of over 300,000 clones in the sample, around 90% were seen once. The sequence came from a man aged 18 to 29 with active or convalescent COVID-19. The chain employs TRBV14 and TRBJ1-4; D not certain. Input material: peripheral blood. The CDR3 region has the DNA TGTGCCAGCAGTCGGGGAAGTAATGAAAAACTGTTTTTT. Translated: CASSRGSNEKLFF.